Each of the 29 T cell receptor beta chains below was sequenced from the same sample in a study of shared clonotypes between healthy human individuals. Repertoires were generated with immunoSEQ multiplex PCR, while TCRdb's copy carries only in-frame clones and drops some. The top ten hold about 0.41% of the sample, which has approximately 2.1 million clones, 80% to 95% seen once. The sequenced sample consisted of naive CD4+ T cells from PBMCs. Sample subset: CD45RA+ positively selected. Every receptor here comes from a man aged 18 to 29 in good health. Some clones in this sample may be carry-over from other donors' samples.

The chain combines TRBV6-1 with TRBJ2-4; maybe TRBD2 (6 bases). The CDR3 is 15 residues long. Germline V gene lookup returns CDR1 MNHNS and CDR2 SASEGT. V was trimmed by 5 bases and J by 0 bases, leaving 11 bases between them. The CDR3 coding sequence is TGTGCCAGCAGTAAGGGAGGACAAGCCAAAAACATTCAGTACTTC. Protein product: CASSKGGQAKNIQYF.

The CDR3 here is CAWSVIRGNTIYF. The CDR3 region has the DNA TGTGCCTGGAGTGTAATACGTGGAAACACCATATATTTT. The chain joins TRBV30 to TRBJ1-3; D not certain. The CDR3 is made up of 13 amino acids. V dropped 0 bases and J dropped 3 bases, with 6 bases sitting between them. Germline CDR1 reads GTSNPN; CDR2 reads SVGIG (reference sequence).

The sample holds one count of this clone. V gene TRBV29-1 combines with J gene TRBJ2-5; 7 positions match TRBD1. V lost 8 bases, J lost 2 bases, and 8 bases stayed unmatched. The CDR3 sequence is 13 residues long. Per the germline V gene, CDR1 is SQVTM and CDR2 is ANQGSEA. The CDR3 coding sequence is TGCAGCCTTCAGGGACAGTTGCAAGAGACCCAGTACTTC. It yields the protein CSLQGQLQETQYF.

This clone was picked up one time. The chain carries TRBV30 and TRBJ2-1, with 12 bases aligning to TRBD2. Germline-derived CDR1 and CDR2 are GTSNPN and SVGIG (reference sequence). The CDR3 consists of 15 residues. V lost 3 bases to trimming and J lost 4 bases; unmatched junction nucleotides: 4. The CDR3: CAWREGLAGYNEQFF. The CDR3, as DNA: TGTGCCTGGAGGGAAGGACTAGCGGGGTACAATGAGCAGTTCTTC.

This clone was counted once. The V gene is TRBV6-1, the J gene TRBJ1-4; 8 bases fit TRBD1. The V gene's germline CDR1 is MNHNS and CDR2 SASEGT. The CDR3 has 15 amino acids. The V and J ends lost 6 bases and 5 bases, in that order; junction bases with no gene match: 8. The CDR3 region has the DNA TGTGCCAGCAGAATCTCGACAGGGGACAATGAAAAACTGTTTTTT. It encodes CASRISTGDNEKLFF.

The CDR3 DNA is TGTGCCAGCAGCTTAGTCAATAGCGGGAGGGTCCATGGGACCCAGTACTTC. As protein: CASSLVNSGRVHGTQYF. V and J are TRBV7-9 and TRBJ2-5; TRBD2 aligns across 11 bases. This CDR3 has 17 amino acids. CDR1 SEHNR and CDR2 FQNEAQ come from the germline V gene (reference sequence). J lost 7 bases, V lost 1 base, and 11 bases had no gene match.

J is TRBJ2-7 and V is TRBV6-6; 10 bases agree with TRBD1. CDR1 and CDR2 from the germline V gene are MNHNY and SVGAGI (reference sequence). Trimming cost V 5 bases and J 5 bases; bases outside gene matches: 9. The CDR3 totals 15 residues. CDR3 bases: TGTGCCAGCAGTCAAAGGGGACAGGGGTTCCACGAGCAGTACTTC. This codes for CASSQRGQGFHEQYF.

This clone turned up a few times. The V gene is TRBV5-1, the J gene TRBJ2-1; possibly TRBD1 or TRBD2 for D (5 bases each). The CDR3 totals 16 residues. V was cut by 2 bases and J by 2 bases, with 14 bases left in between. Germline values: CDR1 SGHRS, CDR2 YFSETQ. CDR3 loop: CASSFHGAGTYNEQFF. CDR3 nucleotides: TGCGCCAGCAGCTTTCACGGGGCGGGCACCTACAATGAGCAGTTCTTC.

The chain links TRBV7-3 to TRBJ2-1; 8 bases map to TRBD1. Germline assignment: CDR1 SGHTA and CDR2 FQGTGA. With V trimmed by 6 bases and J by 6 bases, 4 bases remained unmatched. This CDR3 spans 13 amino acids. The CDR3 DNA sequence: TGTGCCAGCAGGAGAACAGGGGGCAATGAGCAGTTCTTC. Translation gives CASRRTGGNEQFF.

The genes are TRBV6-1 and TRBJ1-2, with D perhaps matching TRBD1 (6 bases). Germline lookup yields CDR1 MNHNS and CDR2 SASEGT. Trimming shortened V by 4 bases and J by 5 bases, and 14 bases separated the two germline ends. The CDR3 spans 14 residues. CDR3 region: CASSVSSGEYGYTF. The CDR3 DNA reads as TGTGCCAGCAGTGTTTCCTCAGGGGAATATGGCTACACCTTC.

The chain joins TRBV5-1 to TRBJ2-7; TRBD2 agrees at 9 bases. Trimming at V came to 0 bases and at J to 2 bases, leaving 3 bases not matched to a gene. The CDR3 consists of 15 residues. Germline values: CDR1 SGHRS, CDR2 YFSETQ. Written as DNA, the CDR3 is TGCGCCAGCAGCTTGGGGACTAGCGTCCCCTACGAGCAGTACTTC. It codes for CASSLGTSVPYEQYF.

The rearrangement links TRBV6-5 to TRBJ1-1, with a weak D call TRBD1 (5 bases). The germline V and J ends were trimmed by 6 bases and 7 bases, with 15 bases remaining between them. The CDR3 length is 13 residues. Germline V gene sequence: CDR1 MNHEY, CDR2 SVGAGI. The CDR3 sequence is CASSLDTLGEAFF. The DNA for the CDR3 is TGTGCCAGCAGCCTGGACACTCTCGGTGAAGCTTTCTTT.

The chain joins TRBV9 to TRBJ2-2; tentatively, D is TRBD1 (6 bases). Germline values: CDR1 SGDLS, CDR2 YYNGEE. The germline V and J ends were trimmed by 4 bases and 2 bases, with 15 bases remaining between them. This CDR3 has 16 amino acids. CDR3 in DNA: TGTGCCAGCAGCCGAACAGGGACCTTTAACACCGGGGAGCTGTTTTTT. This gives the protein CASSRTGTFNTGELFF.

This clone was recorded once. J is TRBJ1-2 and V is TRBV28; TRBD1 agrees at 9 bases. CDR3 size: 13 residues. The germline CDR1 and CDR2 sequences are MDHEN and SYDVKM. The J segment lost 6 bases and the V segment lost 7 bases, leaving 6 bases of the junction unmatched. As DNA, the CDR3 is TGTGCCAGCAACGACGGGACAGGGAATGGCTACACCTTC. Its protein product is CASNDGTGNGYTF.

This clone was found once. The chain recombines TRBV28 with TRBJ2-1, with 7 positions matching TRBD1. J lost 6 bases, V lost 5 bases, and 7 bases had no gene match. CDR1 MDHEN and CDR2 SYDVKM come from the germline V gene. The CDR3 totals 14 residues. The CDR3 DNA reads as TGTGCCAGCAGTGTCGGGACAGCAGGCAATGAGCAGTTCTTC. Its protein is CASSVGTAGNEQFF.

This rearrangement joins TRBV5-1 to TRBJ2-2; D call uncertain. This CDR3 comprises 17 residues. Looked up from germline, CDR1 is SGHRS and CDR2 is YFSETQ. The germline V and J ends were trimmed by 0 bases and 2 bases, with 14 bases remaining between them. The CDR3 region is CASSLGFGRINTGELFF. Written as DNA, the CDR3 is TGCGCCAGCAGCTTGGGTTTCGGCAGGATAAACACCGGGGAGCTGTTTTTT.

The chain links TRBV6-8 to TRBJ2-7; D unresolved. This CDR3 has 13 residues. Germline CDR1 is MNHGY and CDR2 is SAAAGT. V shed 4 bases and J shed 5 bases, with 12 bases lying between them. The CDR3: CASSCPHGDEQYF. CDR3 in DNA: TGTGCCAGCAGTTGCCCCCACGGCGACGAGCAGTACTTC.

The gene calls are TRBV5-1 and TRBJ2-5, with 13 bases that match TRBD2. Trimming cost V 5 bases and J 5 bases; bases outside gene matches: 9. Germline CDR1 SGHRS, CDR2 YFSETQ. This CDR3 comprises 16 residues. The CDR3 sequence: CASRTWTSGSSETQYF. CDR3 bases: TGCGCCAGCAGGACCTGGACTAGCGGGAGTAGCGAGACCCAGTACTTC.

Details on this clone: Other DNA sequences of this sample code for an identical CDR3. The chain carries TRBV27 and TRBJ2-3; a possible D gene is TRBD2 (5 bases). From germline, CDR1 is MNHEY and CDR2 SMNVEV (reference sequence). This CDR3 is built from 15 residues. The germline V and J ends were trimmed by 3 bases and 0 bases, with 10 bases remaining between them. CDR3 amino acids: CASSFGRVSTDTQYF. The CDR3 DNA sequence: TGTGCCAGCAGTTTTGGGCGGGTAAGCACAGATACGCAGTATTTT.

V and J are TRBV10-1 and TRBJ2-1, with 7 bases lining up with TRBD2. The CDR3 loop spans 17 amino acids. Germline V CDR1 and CDR2: WNHNN, SYGVQD (reference sequence). Trimming took 0 bases from V and 4 from J; bases not matched to a gene: 9. The CDR3 DNA reads TGCGCCAGCAGTGAGTCGGGGCGGGGGTTGAATTACAATGAGCAGTTCTTC. Its translation is CASSESGRGLNYNEQFF.

The V and J genes are TRBV5-1 and TRBJ2-5, with 9 nucleotides matching TRBD1. V trimming: 6 bases; J trimming: 2 bases; junction bases outside the gene matches: 11. CDR3 length: 16 residues. Germline CDR1 SGHRS, CDR2 YFSETQ. CDR3 loop: CASTLGQGSIQETQYF. The CDR3 DNA sequence: TGCGCCAGCACCCTAGGACAGGGGAGCATTCAAGAGACCCAGTACTTC.

The chain recombines TRBV25-1 with TRBJ1-4; 8 bases align to TRBD1. V was clipped by 5 bases and J by 10 bases; unmatched bases: 12. The CDR3 consists of 15 residues. The germline V gene encodes CDR1 MGHDK and CDR2 SYGVNS. In DNA, the CDR3 is TGTGCCAGCAGTAAGTCGGGACAGGTCAATTTAAAACTGTTTTTT. Protein: CASSKSGQVNLKLFF.

This chain uses TRBV18 with TRBJ2-7, with 7 bases matching TRBD1. CDR3 length: 16 amino acids. Trimming at V came to 0 bases and at J to 2 bases, leaving 7 bases not matched to a gene. Germline V gene sequence: CDR1 KGHSH, CDR2 LQKENI. CDR3 amino acids: CASSPPMATGTYEQYF. The CDR3 DNA follows: TGTGCCAGCTCACCACCGATGGCGACAGGGACCTACGAGCAGTACTTC.

To note about this clone: The sample carries other DNA sequences with the same CDR3. V and J are TRBV5-1 and TRBJ2-1, with a weak D call TRBD1 (6 bases). The V end was cut by 4 bases, the J end by 1 base, with 9 bases between. CDR1 SGHRS and CDR2 YFSETQ come from the germline V gene. The CDR3 totals 14 residues. CDR3 DNA sequence: TGCGCCAGCAGCCCCGGACAGTCCTACAATGAGCAGTTCTTC. Amino acids: CASSPGQSYNEQFF.

The chain is built from TRBV19 and TRBJ2-1; 7 bases line up with TRBD2. The CDR3 is 13 residues long. The ends lost 6 bases at V and 9 bases at J; junction bases unmatched: 8. Germline V CDR1 and CDR2: LNHDA, SQIVND (reference sequence). The CDR3 nucleotides read TGTGCCAGTAGGAGGGAGGGCCGGTTTGAGCAGTTCTTC. This encodes CASRREGRFEQFF.

This sequence joins TRBV13 and TRBJ2-4, with a tentative D call TRBD1 (7 bases). The V gene lost 3 bases and the J gene lost 1 base, with 10 bases spanning the gap. CDR1 PRHDT and CDR2 FYEKMQ come from the germline V gene (reference sequence). The CDR3 has 15 residues. CDR3 DNA: TGTGCCAGCAGCTTGGGGGGACAGGCCAAAAACATTCAGTACTTC. It translates to CASSLGGQAKNIQYF.

The chain carries TRBV27 and TRBJ2-7; 10 positions match TRBD1. Germline V lookup: CDR1 MNHEY, CDR2 SMNVEV (reference sequence). The ends lost 5 bases at V and 4 bases at J; junction bases unmatched: 8. The CDR3 has 15 amino acids. CDR3 sequence (DNA): TGTGCCAGCAGTCCCCATAGGGACAGGGGATACGAGCAGTACTTC. Translated, it gives CASSPHRDRGYEQYF.

The V gene is TRBV4-3, the J gene TRBJ2-1; TRBD2 matches 7 bases. CDR3 length: 16 amino acids. J was trimmed by 3 bases and V by 1 base; bases with no gene match: 6. Looked up from germline, CDR1 is LGHNA and CDR2 is YSLEER. Here the CDR3 reads CASSQVGGRDYNEQFF. CDR3 nucleotide sequence: TGCGCCAGCAGCCAAGTAGGCGGGAGAGACTACAATGAGCAGTTCTTC.

The chain links TRBV6-6 to TRBJ2-1, with no clear D. Trimming shortened V by 7 bases and J by 4 bases, and 17 bases separated the two germline ends. Germline values: CDR1 MNHNY, CDR2 SVGAGI (reference sequence). The length of the CDR3 is 15 residues. The CDR3 loop is CASTKTLAAYNEQFF. The CDR3 nucleotides are TGTGCCAGCACGAAGACTCTCGCTGCTTACAATGAGCAGTTCTTC.